The rows below give T cell receptor beta chains drawn from one sample of a study of human T cells and chemical hapten exposure. TCRdb reprocessed the RACE reads via MiXCR and lists one record per CDR3 protein. Here the sample spans 100,000 or so distinct CDR3 sequences, approximately 36% being singletons. The sequenced sample was whole blood, obtained in connection with sensitization to the hapten diphenylcyclopropenone (DPC). These receptors were obtained from a man in his forties with alopecia areata. Some clones in this sample may be carry-over from other donors' samples. The CDR3 runs from the conserved cysteine through the conserved F or W.

cdr3_aa	j_call	v_call
CSALKAGEITDTQYF	TRBJ2-3	TRBV20-1
CASSYAGGTEAFF	TRBJ1-1	TRBV6-2/TRBV6-3
CASSPGDQETQYF	TRBJ2-5	TRBV18
CSARYVSSYNEQFF	TRBJ2-1	TRBV20-1
CASSLGVGGEVGQPQHF	TRBJ1-5	TRBV7-8
CASSLAAAQQETQYF	TRBJ2-5	TRBV7-2
CASSLARTSGAPPDTQYF	TRBJ2-3	TRBV7-6
CASSLAGAETQYF	TRBJ2-5	TRBV7-8
CASSLSPYSNQPQHF	TRBJ1-5	TRBV12-3/TRBV12-4
CSALAGPSTDTQYF	TRBJ2-3	TRBV20-1
CSVEGAGRITEAFF	TRBJ1-1	TRBV29-1
CASSQYGPPSIETQYF	TRBJ2-5	TRBV7-2
CASSPTHRGGEKLFF	TRBJ1-4	TRBV12-3/TRBV12-4
CSARDVSNRRGYSNQPQHF	TRBJ1-5	TRBV20-1
CSAPGPYEQYF	TRBJ2-7	TRBV29-1
CASSLDRERDTQYF	TRBJ2-3	TRBV13
CASSRRTGAGANVLTF	TRBJ2-6	TRBV6-2/TRBV6-3
CASSIRTDYGYTF	TRBJ1-2	TRBV12-3/TRBV12-4
CSASRSSYNSPLHF	TRBJ1-6	TRBV20-1
CASSRASFEAFF	TRBJ1-1	TRBV21-1
CASSQRSSSVVDTQYF	TRBJ2-3	TRBV3-1
CASSSTSGRASEQYF	TRBJ2-7	TRBV7-2
CASSPNTGVNTEAFF	TRBJ1-1	TRBV5-4
CSATAGTGADTQYF	TRBJ2-3	TRBV20-1
CASSLSRTSGVSYNEQFF	TRBJ2-1	TRBV27
CASSHLTGIYGYTF	TRBJ1-2	TRBV12-3/TRBV12-4
CAISESSSYNSPLHF	TRBJ1-6	TRBV10-3
CASSYSGFSETQYF	TRBJ2-5	TRBV6-2/TRBV6-3
CASSPTSGPFEQYF	TRBJ2-7	TRBV7-9
CASRNGTSGIQETQYF	TRBJ2-5	TRBV6-2/TRBV6-3
CASSSRLQGGGETQYF	TRBJ2-5	TRBV7-6